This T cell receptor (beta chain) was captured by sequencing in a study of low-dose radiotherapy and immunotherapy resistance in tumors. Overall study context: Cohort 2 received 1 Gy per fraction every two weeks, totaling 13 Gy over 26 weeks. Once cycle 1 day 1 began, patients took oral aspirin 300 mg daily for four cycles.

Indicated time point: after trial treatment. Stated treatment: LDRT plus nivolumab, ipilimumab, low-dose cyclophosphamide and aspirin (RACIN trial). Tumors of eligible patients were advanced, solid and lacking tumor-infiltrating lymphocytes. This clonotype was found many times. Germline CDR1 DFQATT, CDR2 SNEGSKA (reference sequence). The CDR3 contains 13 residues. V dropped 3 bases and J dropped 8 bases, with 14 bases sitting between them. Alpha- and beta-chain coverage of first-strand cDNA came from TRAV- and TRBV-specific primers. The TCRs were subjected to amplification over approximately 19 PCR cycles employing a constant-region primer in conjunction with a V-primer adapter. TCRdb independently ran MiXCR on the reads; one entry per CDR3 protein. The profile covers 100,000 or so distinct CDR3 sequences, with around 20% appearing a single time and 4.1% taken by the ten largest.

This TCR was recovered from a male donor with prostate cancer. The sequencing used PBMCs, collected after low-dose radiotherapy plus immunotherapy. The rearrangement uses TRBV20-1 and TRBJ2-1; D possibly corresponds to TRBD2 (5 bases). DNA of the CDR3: TGCAGTGCTAGCGGGGATCGCGAGGATGAGCAGTTCTTC. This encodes CSASGDREDEQFF.